This T cell receptor (beta chain) was documented in a study of blood T cell repertoires in COVID-19. Using immunoSEQ multiplex PCR, the repertoire was profiled, and TCRdb retains in-frame clones only, with some absent. The sample includes about 370,000 clones, 80% to 90% of them seen just once. The germline gives CDR1 ENHRY, CDR2 SYGVKD. The CDR3 spans 12 residues. V lost 8 bases to trimming and J lost 10 bases, with 17 bases between them. The sample consisted of PBMCs or T cells enriched from blood (not recorded which). The receptor comes from a young man who had recovered from COVID-19. The chain uses TRBV10-3 and TRBJ1-2, with a possible D match to TRBD1 (5 bases). The CDR3 coding sequence is TGTGCCATCGCTCACGACAGCCTTTTCTACACCTTC. Translation: CAIAHDSLFYTF.